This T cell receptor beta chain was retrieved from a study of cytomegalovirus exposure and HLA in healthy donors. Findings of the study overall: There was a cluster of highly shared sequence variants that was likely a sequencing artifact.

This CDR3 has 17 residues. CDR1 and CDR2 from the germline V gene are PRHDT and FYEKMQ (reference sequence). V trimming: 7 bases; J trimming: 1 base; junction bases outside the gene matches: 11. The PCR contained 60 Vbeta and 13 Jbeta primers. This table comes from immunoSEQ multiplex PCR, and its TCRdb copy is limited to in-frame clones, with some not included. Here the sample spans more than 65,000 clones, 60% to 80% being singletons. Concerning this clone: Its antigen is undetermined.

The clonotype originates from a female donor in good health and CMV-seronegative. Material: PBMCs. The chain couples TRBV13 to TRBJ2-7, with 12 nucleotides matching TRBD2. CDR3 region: CASNAGLAGGPSYEQYF. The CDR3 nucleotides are TGTGCCAGCAACGCCGGGCTAGCGGGAGGGCCTTCCTACGAGCAGTACTTC.